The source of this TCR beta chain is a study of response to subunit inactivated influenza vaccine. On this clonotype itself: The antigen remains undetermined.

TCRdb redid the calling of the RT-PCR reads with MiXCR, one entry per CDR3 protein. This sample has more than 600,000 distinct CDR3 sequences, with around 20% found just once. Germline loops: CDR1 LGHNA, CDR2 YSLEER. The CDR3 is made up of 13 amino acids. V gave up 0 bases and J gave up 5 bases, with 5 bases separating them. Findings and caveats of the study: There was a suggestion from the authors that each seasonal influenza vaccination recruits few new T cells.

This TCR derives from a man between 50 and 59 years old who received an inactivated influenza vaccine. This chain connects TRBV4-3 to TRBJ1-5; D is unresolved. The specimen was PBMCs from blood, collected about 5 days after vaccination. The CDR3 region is CASSQEEYQPQHF. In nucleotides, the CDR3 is TGCGCCAGCAGCCAAGAGGAGTATCAGCCCCAGCATTTT.